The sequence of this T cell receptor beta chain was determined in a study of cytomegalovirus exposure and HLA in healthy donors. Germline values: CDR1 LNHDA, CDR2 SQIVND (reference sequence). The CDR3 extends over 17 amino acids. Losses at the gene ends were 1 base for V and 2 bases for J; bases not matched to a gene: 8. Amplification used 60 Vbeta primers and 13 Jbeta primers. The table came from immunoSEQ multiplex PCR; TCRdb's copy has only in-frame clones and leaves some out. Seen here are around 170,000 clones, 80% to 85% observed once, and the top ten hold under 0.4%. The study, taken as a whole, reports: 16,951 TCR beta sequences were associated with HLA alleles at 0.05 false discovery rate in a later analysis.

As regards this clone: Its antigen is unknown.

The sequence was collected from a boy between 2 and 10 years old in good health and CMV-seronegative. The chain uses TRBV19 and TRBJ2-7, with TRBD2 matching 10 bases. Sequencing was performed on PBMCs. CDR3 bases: TGTGCCAGTAGTATAGGCGAAGGGCTAGCGGGAGCCTACGAGCAGTACTTC. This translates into CASSIGEGLAGAYEQYF. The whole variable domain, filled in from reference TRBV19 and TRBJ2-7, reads DGGITQSPKYLFRKEGQNVTLSCEQNLNHDAMYWYRQDPGQGLRLIYYSQIVNDFQKGDIAEGYSVSREKKESFPLTVTSAQKNPTAFYLCASSIGEGLAGAYEQYFGPGTRLTVT.